The sequence of this TCR beta chain was determined in a study of T-cell reconstitution after alpha-beta-depleted transplantation in children. The CDR3 contains 17 residues. Per germline, CDR1 LGHNA and CDR2 YNFKEQ. Trimming cost V 0 bases and J 3 bases; bases outside gene matches: 9. Unique molecular identifiers were used in preparing the TCRbeta library. Using its own MiXCR run on the PCR reads, TCRdb lists one record per CDR3 protein. Here the sample spans roughly 490,000 distinct CDR3 sequences, about an eighth being singletons. The table lists this clonotype with a few counts. This receptor was taken from a female patient aged 2 to 10 who had a stem cell transplant for aplastic anemia, so the T cells may come from the graft donor. Sequencing was performed on PBMCs, mostly from graft donor cells, taken 180 days after TCRalphabeta/CD19-depleted stem cell transplant. V and J are TRBV4-2 and TRBJ2-7; 9 bases match TRBD2. CDR3 in DNA: TGTGCCAGCAGCCAAGAAACCCTAACTAGCGGGCACTACGAGCAGTACTTC. Encoded protein: CASSQETLTSGHYEQYF.